What follows are 5 T cell receptor beta chains derived from one specimen sequenced in a study of blood T cell repertoires in COVID-19. The method was immunoSEQ multiplex PCR; TCRdb's version includes in-frame clones alone and lacks a portion of them. This table has roughly 100,000 clones, roughly 89% appearing once. The sequenced material came from peripheral blood. These receptors were taken from a human donor in a cohort sampled during active COVID-19.

The rearrangement joins TRBV4-2 to TRBJ2-3; TRBD2 agrees at 14 bases. Germline loops: CDR1 LGHNA, CDR2 YNFKEQ. V lost 3 bases, J lost 7 bases, and 3 bases stayed unmatched. This CDR3 has 15 residues. CDR3 protein: CASSQTSGGAHTQYF. The DNA for the CDR3 is TGTGCCAGCAGCCAGACTAGCGGGGGGGCTCATACGCAGTATTTT.

The V gene is TRBV11-2, the J gene TRBJ2-2; no definite D call. The V and J ends lost 5 bases and 1 base respectively, with 8 bases between them. The germline CDR1 and CDR2 sequences are SGHAT and FQNNGV. This CDR3 is built from 14 residues. The CDR3: CASSRQGNTGELFF. The CDR3 DNA reads as TGTGCCAGCAGCCGACAAGGGAACACCGGGGAGCTGTTTTTT.

This sequence joins TRBV9 and TRBJ1-2; D unclear. CDR1 is SGDLS, CDR2 YYNGEE, per germline. This CDR3 spans 13 amino acids. Between the trimmed V and J ends, which lost 4 bases and 2 bases, there was a span of 9 bases. CDR3 loop: CASSLTENYGYTF. The CDR3 nucleotides are TGTGCCAGCAGCCTTACAGAGAACTATGGCTACACCTTC. Variable domain in full (rest from reference TRBV9 and TRBJ1-2): DSGVTQTPKHLITATGQRVTLRCSPRSGDLSVYWYQQSLDQGLQFLIQYYNGEERAKGNILERFSAQQFPDLHSELNLSSLELGDSALYFCASSLTENYGYTFGSGTRLTVV.

In nucleotides, the CDR3 is TGTGCCAGTGGGAGCGGGGTATCCCACACCGGGGAGCTGTTTTTT. Its protein is CASGSGVSHTGELFF. The chain links TRBV19 to TRBJ2-2, with TRBD2 matching 7 bases. Germline CDR1 LNHDA, CDR2 SQIVND (reference sequence). This CDR3 spans 15 amino acids. The ends lost 8 bases at V and 3 bases at J; junction bases unmatched: 9.

The rearrangement joins TRBV5-6 to TRBJ2-4, with TRBD1 as a possible D gene (6 bases). The germline V gene has CDR1 SGHDT and CDR2 YYEEEE. V was pared by 4 bases and J by 5 bases, with 13 bases between. The length of the CDR3 is 14 residues. The CDR3 protein is CASSPADSENIQYF. CDR3 DNA: TGTGCCAGCAGCCCCGCGGACAGCGAAAACATTCAGTACTTC. Using reference TRBV5-6 and TRBJ2-4 for the parts outside the CDR3, the full variable domain is DAGVTQSPTHLIKTRGQQVTLRCSPKSGHDTVSWYQQALGQGPQFIFQYYEEEERQRGNFPDRFSGHQFPNYSSELNVNALLLGDSALYLCASSPADSENIQYFGAGTRLSVL.